The text below deals with one TCR beta chain. Its specific antigen is unknown. No much larger clone exists at a distance of one base, and base qualities are not known. Standard classification criteria for type 1 or type 2 diabetes were met by all diabetic patients, and glucose and C-peptide were assessed by WHO-recommended methods. Exclusion applied to any donor with other autoimmune diseases or infections within the previous four weeks. From each participant, 7.5 to 10 milliliters of peripheral blood were collected. LymphoPrep density separation was used to isolate PBMCs. These data belong to a study of type 1 and type 2 diabetes patients (dated by TCRdb to the mid-2010s). Background on the whole study: The cohort comprised eight to ten type 1 diabetes patients, a few type 2 diabetes patients and six or seven nondiabetic controls recruited in China. Sequencing of the TCRbeta libraries was paired-end and was performed on Illumina HiSeq 2000 or MiSeq instruments. Across the study, CD4+ and CD8+ T cells were positively selected from PBMCs by means of CD4 or CD8 MicroBeads on MACS columns. V gene usage was similar between approximately 19-cycle and roughly 25-cycle amplification, suggesting similar primer efficiencies and random PCR bias. The study profiled TCRbeta repertoires by high-throughput sequencing to compare type 1 diabetes, type 2 diabetes and nondiabetic individuals. A total of some 19,000,000 paired-end reads were generated across the whole study. Type 2 diabetes patients were used as a disease comparison group for the type 1 diabetes patients.

The instrument given in TCRdb is Illumina MiSeq. Genomic DNA from sorted T cell subsets served as template for TCRbeta CDR3 amplification. The TCRbeta CDR3 region was amplified by multiplex PCR with 30 forward and 13 reverse primers. PCR products were purified with AMPure XP beads, after which indices and adaptors were added in a second approximately 25-cycle PCR. Libraries were gel-purified using the QIAquick Gel Extraction Kit before sequencing. Per the source publication's procedure: Paired-end reads were merged with FLASH and aligned to IMGT V, D and J germline references using IgBLAST. Reads with below 70% alignment identity to germline references were discarded, leaving 8.5 million to 13 million reads study-wide. Following IMGT definitions, CDR3 boundaries, reading frame and productivity were assigned. A highly-expanded clone was defined as any clone making up 1% or more of reads, and normalized Shannon entropy served as the measure of diversity. Unpaired two-tailed t-tests were used to test for differences in Shannon entropy between groups. TCRdb reprocessing: public reads trimmed at Q25 with fastp, clones called with MiXCR, in-frame beta chains kept. Rows matching on CDR3 protein sequence are summarized as one entry with the most common DNA and genes. These V and J calls originate from TCRdb's pipeline instead of the authors' own analysis. This sample gives 250,000 to 300,000 distinct CDR3 sequences in total; around 50% of them show up just once. The top ten clones comprise approximately 13% of the sample.

Results and caveats for the whole study, not just this receptor: Study groups were not matched for age and gender, which possibly biased interpretation. Few highly-expanded CD4+ clones, median one, were found in type 2 diabetes patients, accounting for a median about 4.1% of reads. Highly correlated V and J gene usage patterns were observed for type 2 diabetes and control samples, with an average of around 0.97 between samples. Because only a limited number of T2D and control samples were sequenced, some T1D-only HECs might also be present in more T2D or control samples. In both CD4+ and CD8+ T cells, type 2 diabetes repertoires were highly diverse, with diversity significantly greater than that of type 1 diabetes repertoires.

The trim is 8 bases for V and 4 bases for J, with a gap of 15 bases between the germline ends. Sequences DFQATT (CDR1) and SNEGSKA (CDR2) are obtained from the germline V gene (reference sequence). Counted from cysteine to phenylalanine, this CDR3 has 12 amino acids. Of all the DNA, just the CDR3 is kept, 36 bases in frame from base 1. The TCR sequence derives from a man in his late teens or twenties with type 2 diabetes. The sample taken for sequencing was peripheral blood mononuclear cells (PBMCs). This chain joins TRBV20-1 to TRBJ2-7; the D segment could be TRBD2, given 6 matching bases. The CDR3 has the sequence CSLLSGVYEQYF. The nucleotide sequence is TGCAGTCTCCTCTCGGGGGTTTACGAGCAGTACTTC.